This T cell receptor beta chain was sequenced for a study of cytomegalovirus exposure and HLA in healthy donors. As for the study in general: A later analysis reported the same platform for the roughly 110 validation repertoires and the 666 first-cohort repertoires. Study results and limitations: That first-cohort TCR clusters tended to co-occur in the 95 to 150 validation repertoires was found in a later analysis.

The assay was immunoSEQ multiplex PCR, and TCRdb's table has in-frame clones only and misses some. In the table there are 150,000 to 200,000 clones, more than 75% of which are singletons. As regards this clone: The antigen remains unidentified.

Sequencing input: PBMCs. The sequence was obtained from a woman aged 18-30 years in good health and CMV-seronegative.

CDR3: CSVYGGGTSYTF. The CDR3 DNA follows: TGCAGCGTTTATGGGGGAGGAACAAGCTACACCTTC. The chain joins TRBV29-1 to TRBJ1-2; D might be TRBD1 (5 bases). Germline CDR1 reads SQVTM; CDR2 reads ANQGSEA. CDR3 length: 12 amino acids. Trimming stripped 5 bases from V and 9 bases from J, with 16 bases between.